These 10 T cell receptor beta chains were sequenced from one sample in a study of T cell repertoires in cytomegalovirus infection. In TCRdb, the reads were re-called with MiXCR into one record per CDR3 protein. The table has 350,000 to 500,000 distinct CDR3 sequences, about 33% seen once. Input material: PBMCs. Every receptor here comes from a human donor in good health (CMV status not recorded). Some clones in this sample may be carry-over from other donors' samples.

V usage is TRBV11-2 and J usage is TRBJ2-3, with D possibly being TRBD2 (6 bases). CDR1 is SGHAT, CDR2 FQNNGV, per germline. The CDR3 consists of 14 residues. V lost 1 base to trimming and J lost 4 bases, with 9 bases between them. The CDR3 sequence is CASSLGRRADTQYF. CDR3 sequence (DNA): TGTGCCAGCAGCTTAGGCAGGAGGGCAGATACGCAGTATTTT.

This chain links TRBV24-1 with TRBJ1-1, with 7 bases fitting TRBD1. The germline CDR1 and CDR2 sequences are KGHDR and SFDVKD. The J segment lost 1 base and the V segment lost 4 bases, leaving 2 bases of the junction unmatched. This CDR3 is built from 14 residues. The CDR3 DNA sequence: TGTGCCACCAGTGACCGGACAGGGAACACTGAAGCTTTCTTT. It codes for CATSDRTGNTEAFF.

The rearrangement links TRBV19 to TRBJ2-1; D remains ambiguous. V was pared by 7 bases and J by 0 bases, with 13 bases between. This CDR3 has 15 amino acids. Germline CDR1 is LNHDA and CDR2 is SQIVND (reference sequence). CDR3 residues: CASNRQPSSYNEQFF. CDR3 nucleotides: TGTGCCAGTAATCGACAACCTAGCTCCTACAATGAGCAGTTCTTC. The entire variable domain, with the rest obtained from reference TRBV19 and TRBJ2-1, is as follows: DGGITQSPKYLFRKEGQNVTLSCEQNLNHDAMYWYRQDPGQGLRLIYYSQIVNDFQKGDIAEGYSVSREKKESFPLTVTSAQKNPTAFYLCASNRQPSSYNEQFFGPGTRLTVL.

In this sample, this clonotype turned up a few times. This rearrangement joins TRBV6-2 or TRBV6-3 to TRBJ1-1; maybe TRBD1 (5 bases). V lost 2 bases and J lost 8, with 9 bases in between. Germline CDR1 MNHEY, CDR2 SVGEGT. The CDR3 totals 12 residues. This CDR3 is CASSYGGAEAFF. CDR3 sequence (DNA): TGTGCCAGCAGTTACGGAGGGGCGGAAGCTTTCTTT.

This clonotype appeared many times. The V gene is TRBV28, the J gene TRBJ1-1; 7 nucleotides line up with TRBD1. The CDR3 has 15 amino acids. Looked up from germline, CDR1 is MDHEN and CDR2 is SYDVKM. J lost 4 bases, V lost 6 bases, and 11 bases had no gene match. In nucleotides, the CDR3 is TGTGCCAGCAGCCTCGTGGGCCAGGGGGTCACTGAAGCTTTCTTT. Translated: CASSLVGQGVTEAFF.

This clonotype was seen repeatedly, ten times or more. The V gene is TRBV7-2, the J gene TRBJ2-2; 7 bases fit TRBD2. Per the germline V gene, CDR1 is SGHTA and CDR2 is FQGNSA. This CDR3 has 16 residues. J was trimmed by 1 base and V by 1 base; bases with no gene match: 3. The CDR3 DNA is TGTGCCAGCAGCTTAGTTGGGGGGGGGAACACCGGGGAGCTGTTTTTT. Amino acids: CASSLVGGGNTGELFF. The full variable domain, in which reference TRBV7-2 and TRBJ2-2 provide the parts outside the CDR3, is GAGVSQSPSNKVTEKGKDVELRCDPISGHTALYWYRQSLGQGLEFLIYFQGNSAPDKSGLPSDRFSAERTGGSVSTLTIQRTQQEDSAVYLCASSLVGGGNTGELFFGEGSRLTVL.

In this sample, this clonotype turned up once. The V call is TRBV14, the J call TRBJ2-5, with TRBD2 as a possible D gene (6 bases). This CDR3 contains 16 residues. Germline values: CDR1 SGHDN, CDR2 FVKESK. V dropped 4 bases and J dropped 0 bases, with 15 bases sitting between them. CDR3 in DNA: TGTGCCAGCAGCCCCCCCCGGGGGAGGTACCAAGAGACCCAGTACTTC. Its protein product is CASSPPRGRYQETQYF.

At least ten counts were recorded for this clonotype. The chain uses TRBV7-6 and TRBJ2-7, with D perhaps being TRBD1 or TRBD2 (7 bases each). Per the germline V gene, CDR1 is SGHVS and CDR2 is FNYEAQ. The CDR3 runs 15 residues. The V end was cut by 5 bases, the J end by 0 bases, with 14 bases between. The CDR3 sequence is CASSQGGDSSYEQYF. The CDR3 bases are TGTGCCAGCAGCCAGGGAGGGGACAGCTCCTACGAGCAGTACTTC.

The rearrangement links TRBV25-1 to TRBJ2-7; TRBD1 aligns across 8 bases. The CDR3 is 16 amino acids. Losses at the gene ends were 4 bases for V and 6 bases for J; bases not matched to a gene: 14. The germline gives CDR1 MGHDK, CDR2 SYGVNS. The CDR3 coding sequence is TGTGCCAGCAGTGTAATAGCCGGGACAGGACCTTCCGAGCAGTACTTC. This gives the protein CASSVIAGTGPSEQYF.

The V call is TRBV6-2 or TRBV6-3, the J call TRBJ2-1; TRBD2 matches at 13 bases. This CDR3 comprises 16 residues. The germline V gene has CDR1 MNHEY and CDR2 SVGEGT. V shed 0 bases, J shed 4 bases, and the junction held 0 bases outside the gene matches. CDR3 sequence: CASSYSTSGGYNEQFF. The CDR3 region has the DNA TGTGCCAGCAGTTACTCGACTAGCGGGGGGTACAATGAGCAGTTCTTC.